The TCR beta chain described here comes from a study of radiation and T cells in renal cell carcinoma. Whole-study context: Nephrectomy followed 15 Gy stereotactic body radiation by 4 weeks.

Time point described: blood 2 weeks post-SBRT. Treatment specified: 15 Gy SBRT to primary tumor, nephrectomy 4 weeks later. Radiation-treated patients gave blood at baseline, week 2 and week 4. Clear cell pathology was present in this patient's renal cell carcinoma. Repertoires were generated with immunoSEQ multiplex PCR, while TCRdb's copy carries only in-frame clones and drops some. The sample gives roughly 78,000 clones, 82% of which show up once; 5.8% is in the top ten. V was pared by 0 bases and J by 7 bases, with 16 bases between. Germline CDR1 and CDR2: SGDLS and YYNGEE. There are 15 residues in the CDR3.

This sequence was found in a man between 60 and 75 years old with renal cell carcinoma. The source was blood, collected from a patient whose treatment included radiotherapy and nephrectomy. This chain joins TRBV9 and TRBJ1-2, with a tentative D call TRBD1 (5 bases). CDR3 sequence reads: CASSVGSSGRSGYTF. CDR3 sequence (DNA): TGTGCCAGCAGCGTAGGGTCCTCAGGGCGAAGTGGCTACACCTTC.